One T cell receptor beta chain is described in this entry. Antigen unknown. The data belong to a study of vaccination and CD4 T cells after COVID-19. Cultured CD4+ T-cell DNA underwent Oncomine TCR Beta short-read sequencing. TCRdb processed the PCR reads anew with MiXCR; each CDR3 protein has one entry. Here the sample spans around 18,000 distinct CDR3 sequences, just over 70% being singletons. The V segment lost 3 bases and the J segment 4 bases; nucleotides outside the gene matches: 8. The length of the CDR3 is 17 residues. CDR1 and CDR2 from the germline V gene are SGDLS and YYNGEE. The treatment is: roughly ten-day PBMC culture with coronavirus spike peptide pools or control peptides (ViraFEST assay). The authors isolated CD4+ T cells by negative selection after around 10 days of culture.

The receptor comes from a human donor who had recovered from COVID-19. The chain couples TRBV9 to TRBJ2-2, with 11 nucleotides matching TRBD1. The sample comprised CD4+ T cells from blood, cultured in vitro. This CDR3 is CASSALAGTGGTGELFF. The CDR3 coding sequence is TGTGCCAGCAGCGCCCTTGCGGGGACAGGGGGCACCGGGGAGCTGTTTTTT. Based on the CDR3 plus reference TRBV9 and TRBJ2-2, the full variable domain is DSGVTQTPKHLITATGQRVTLRCSPRSGDLSVYWYQQSLDQGLQFLIQYYNGEERAKGNILERFSAQQFPDLHSELNLSSLELGDSALYFCASSALAGTGGTGELFFGEGSRLTVL.